This T cell receptor beta chain was obtained from a study of T cells in Graves' hyperthyroidism and ophthalmopathy (dated by TCRdb to 2018 to 2020). General notes on the study: Peripheral blood was collected at initial diagnosis, before any treatment. The paper reports TCR Vbeta CDR3 sequencing of roughly 140 peripheral blood samples: approximately 41 ophthalmopathy, 70 to 85 hyperthyroidism and approximately 17 progressor patients. The 85 to 100 discovery patients were divided at random into training and test sets in a 7:3 ratio. Prospective prediction of ophthalmopathy was tested in an independent validation cohort consisting of fewer than 20 hyperthyroidism patients and more than 15 patients who later progressed to ophthalmopathy. Following sampling, methimazole starting at 30 mg daily was given to hyperthyroidism patients, and high-dose intravenous methylprednisolone was given to ophthalmopathy patients. A discovery cohort of roughly 100 patients, about 44 with Graves' ophthalmopathy and 57 with stable Graves' hyperthyroidism, was used to find distinguishing TCR V-J signatures. The study also compared thyroid tissue and blood T-cell repertoires from over 5 Graves' hyperthyroidism patients.

Points the paper makes about the study in general: During validation, the model predicted progression to ophthalmopathy a median of roughly 7.1 months ahead of onset, with almost 71% sensitivity and around 73% specificity. Most expanded thyroid clonotypes (frequency above 0.001) were also detected in blood, a finding suggesting that blood repertoires may reflect thyroid immune responses. No statistical method was used to set the sample size in advance, and investigators knew the group allocation. In cross-validation, a model built on a 13 V-J signature told ophthalmopathy apart from stable hyperthyroidism with over 85% sensitivity and roughly 82% specificity, and in testing the same model reached 80%/75%.

A patient counted as having stable Graves' hyperthyroidism if no progression to ophthalmopathy occurred over 18 months of follow-up. Hyperthyroidism patients were newly diagnosed, had a disease duration of under 2 months, and were aged 18 to 65 years. Any patient with an uncontrolled infection, another autoimmune disease, pregnancy or lactation was excluded. Diagnoses were established on the basis of clinical symptoms, serum thyroxine and TRAb, thyroid ultrasound, and orbital computed tomography. PBMCs were separated from approximately 10 ml of fresh peripheral blood using Ficoll-Paque density gradient centrifugation. Total RNA was extracted using Trizol reagent, and RNA quality was assessed on an Agilent 2100 Bioanalyzer. From the cysteine through the phenylalanine, the CDR3 covers 15 amino acids. Only the CDR3 DNA is retained, 45 bases long and in frame from the first base. Deletion took 1 base off V and 5 bases off J, with a span of 14 bases between the germline ends. CDR1 and CDR2 (MGHRA, YSYEKL) derive from the germline V gene.

Amplification of TCR beta CDR3 regions was carried out from RNA transcripts. For the first round of RT-PCR on the TCR CDR3, the HTBI primer set was used together with the Qiagen OneStep RT-PCR kit. The libraries were constructed in a second round of multiplex PCR and then size-selected and purified. The libraries were sequenced on an Illumina HiSeq2000 using paired-end 100 bp reads. Per the source publication's procedure: SOAPnuke was used to process the raw data, throwing out any read that contained adapters or uncalled bases, had a mean Phred below 15, or lacked an exact constant-primer or identifier match. High-quality paired reads were merged using COPE v1.2.5, and each unique nucleotide sequence was defined as a clonotype. MiTCR v1.1 was used to align the clonotypes against IMGT TRBV, TRBD and TRBJ reference segments. The analysis was restricted to V-J combinations with a frequency above 0.0001, which together covered over 99% of the repertoires. A TCS score was defined as the ratio of F50 (clonal expansion) to E x V (chaos), with BLOSUM62-based TCRdist applied between CDR3 peptides within each V-J. Welch's t-statistics and random forest reduced some 510 V-J features to about 12, which were used in a naive Bayes classifier (R e1071). Starting from the raw public reads, TCRdb applied fastp trimming at Q25, assembled clones with MiXCR and retained in-frame beta chains. When rows share a CDR3 protein, they turn into one entry using the most common DNA and genes. These V and J calls rely on TCRdb rather than the paper's analysis. The sample yields about 560,000 distinct CDR3 sequences; over 15% were counted once. The ten largest account for more than 15% of the sample.

Comments on this clonotype: The antigen it recognizes is unknown. The sample holds no much larger clone one base away, and base qualities are not on file.

Recombination linked TRBV4-1 to TRBJ1-2; confidence is insufficient to name the D gene. The source of this sequence is a woman aged 18-29 years with Graves' hyperthyroidism. Material: blood. Here is the DNA: TGCGCCAGCAGCCAAGCCACCTTACAGATTTATGGCTACACCTTC. Translated, it reads CASSQATLQIYGYTF.